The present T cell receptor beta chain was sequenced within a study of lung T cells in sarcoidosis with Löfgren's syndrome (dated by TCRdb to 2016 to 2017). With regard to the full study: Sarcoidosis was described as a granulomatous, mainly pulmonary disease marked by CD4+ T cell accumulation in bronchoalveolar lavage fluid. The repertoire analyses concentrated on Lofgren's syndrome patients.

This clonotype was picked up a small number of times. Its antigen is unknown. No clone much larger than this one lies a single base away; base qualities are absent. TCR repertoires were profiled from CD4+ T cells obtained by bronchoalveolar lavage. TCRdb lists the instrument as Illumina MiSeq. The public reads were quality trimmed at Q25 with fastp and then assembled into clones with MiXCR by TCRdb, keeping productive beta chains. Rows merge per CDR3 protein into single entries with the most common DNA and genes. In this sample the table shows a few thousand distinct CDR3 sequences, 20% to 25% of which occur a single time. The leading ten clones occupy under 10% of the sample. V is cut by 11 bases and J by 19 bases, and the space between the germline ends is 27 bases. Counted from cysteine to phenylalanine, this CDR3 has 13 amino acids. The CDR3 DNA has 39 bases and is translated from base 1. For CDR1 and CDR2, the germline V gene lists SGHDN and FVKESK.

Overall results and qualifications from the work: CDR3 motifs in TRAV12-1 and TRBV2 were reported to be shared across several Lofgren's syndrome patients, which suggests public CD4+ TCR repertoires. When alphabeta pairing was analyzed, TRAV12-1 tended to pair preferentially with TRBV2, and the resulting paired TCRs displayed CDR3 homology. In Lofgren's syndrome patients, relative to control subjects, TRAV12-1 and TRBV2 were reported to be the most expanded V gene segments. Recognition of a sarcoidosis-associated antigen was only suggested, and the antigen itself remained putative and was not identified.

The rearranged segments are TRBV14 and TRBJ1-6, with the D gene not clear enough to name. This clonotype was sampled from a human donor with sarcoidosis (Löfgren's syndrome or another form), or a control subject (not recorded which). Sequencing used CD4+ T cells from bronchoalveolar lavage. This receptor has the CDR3 CASRGFVNSPPHF. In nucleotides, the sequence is TGTGCCTCACGAGGCTTTGTGAATTCACCCCCTCACTTT.